This T cell receptor (beta chain) was profiled in a study of blood T cell repertoires in COVID-19. In the original workflow: Amplification of reference gene primers provided the estimated nucleated cell counts. The protocol was immunoSEQ multiplex PCR, while the TCRdb copy is restricted to in-frame clones and leaves out a portion. V, J and clone size reflect that table, while D and trimming were determined from the DNA. The repertoire holds 150,000 to 250,000 clones, with around 80% as singletons. This clone was detected only a few times. The CDR3 loop spans 11 amino acids. V dropped 0 bases and J dropped 6 bases, with 4 bases sitting between them. Germline loops: CDR1 SGHNT, CDR2 YYREEE (reference sequence).

J is TRBJ2-7 and V is TRBV5-4, with D hard to call. The specimen sequenced was peripheral blood. The receptor's source is a human donor with acute or convalescent COVID-19. The donor label of this sample is uncertain. This CDR3 is CASSLVSEQYF. DNA for the CDR3: TGTGCCAGCAGCTTGGTCAGCGAGCAGTACTTC. Looking up the rest from reference TRBV5-4 and TRBJ2-7 gives the full variable domain: ETGVTQSPTHLIKTRGQQVTLRCSSQSGHNTVSWYQQALGQGPQFIFQYYREEENGRGNFPPRFSGLQFPNYSSELNVNALELDDSALYLCASSLVSEQYFGPGTRLTVT.